This TCR beta chain stems from a study of identical twins. V gave up 4 bases and J gave up 4 bases; unmatched junction bases: 6. There are 17 residues in the CDR3. In germline, CDR1 is SGHVS, CDR2 FQNEAQ. TCRdb itself ran the 5' RACE reads through MiXCR, one entry per CDR3 protein. The sample records 540,000 or so distinct CDR3 sequences, around 24% being singletons. This same sample was also taken into another study, of yellow fever vaccine responses in identical twins.

V is TRBV7-8 and J is TRBJ2-2; 13 positions match TRBD2. This TCR was recovered from a woman younger than 35 in good health. Sequencing was carried out using CD4+ T cells sorted from blood. The CDR3: CASSYGTSGILTGELFF. For the CDR3, the DNA is TGTGCCAGCAGCTACGGGACTAGCGGGATCCTCACCGGGGAGCTGTTTTTT.